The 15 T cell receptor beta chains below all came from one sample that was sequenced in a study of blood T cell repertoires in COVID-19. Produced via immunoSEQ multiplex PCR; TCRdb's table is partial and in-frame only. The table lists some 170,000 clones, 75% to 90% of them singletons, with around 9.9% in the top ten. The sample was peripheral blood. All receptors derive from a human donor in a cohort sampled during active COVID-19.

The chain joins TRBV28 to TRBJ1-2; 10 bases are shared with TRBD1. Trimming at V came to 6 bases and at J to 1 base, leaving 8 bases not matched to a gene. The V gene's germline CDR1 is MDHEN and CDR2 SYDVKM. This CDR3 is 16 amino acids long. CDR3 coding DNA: TGTGCCAGCAGCATAGGGGGGACAGGGGTTAACTATGGCTACACCTTC. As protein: CASSIGGTGVNYGYTF.

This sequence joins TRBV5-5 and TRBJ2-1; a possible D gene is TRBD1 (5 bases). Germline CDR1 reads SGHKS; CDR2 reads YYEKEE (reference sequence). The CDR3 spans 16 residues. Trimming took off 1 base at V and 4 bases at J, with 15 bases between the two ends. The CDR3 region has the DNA TGTGCCAGCAGCTTGTCCCCGGCGGACACTTACAATGAGCAGTTCTTC. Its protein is CASSLSPADTYNEQFF.

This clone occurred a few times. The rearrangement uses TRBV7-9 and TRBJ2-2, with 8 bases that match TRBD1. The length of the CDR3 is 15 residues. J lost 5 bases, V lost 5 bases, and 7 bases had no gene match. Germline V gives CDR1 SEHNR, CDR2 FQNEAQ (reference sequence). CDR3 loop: CASSRQGASTGELFF. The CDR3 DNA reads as TGTGCCAGCAGCCGCCAGGGGGCTAGTACCGGGGAGCTGTTTTTT.

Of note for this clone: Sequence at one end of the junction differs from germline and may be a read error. This CDR3 is CAISEYTPGEGSPLHF. In nucleotides, the CDR3 is TGTGCCATCAGCGAGTATACCCCGGGAGAAGGGTCACCCCTCCACTTT. V usage is TRBV10-3 and J usage is TRBJ1-6; unclear D gene. In germline, CDR1 is ENHRY, CDR2 SYGVKD. The CDR3 runs to 16 residues.

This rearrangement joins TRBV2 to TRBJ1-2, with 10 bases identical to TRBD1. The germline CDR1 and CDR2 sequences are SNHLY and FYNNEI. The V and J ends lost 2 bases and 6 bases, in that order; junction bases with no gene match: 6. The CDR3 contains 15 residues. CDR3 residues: CASSEPGQGTNGYTF. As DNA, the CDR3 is TGTGCCAGCAGTGAACCGGGACAGGGGACCAATGGCTACACCTTC.

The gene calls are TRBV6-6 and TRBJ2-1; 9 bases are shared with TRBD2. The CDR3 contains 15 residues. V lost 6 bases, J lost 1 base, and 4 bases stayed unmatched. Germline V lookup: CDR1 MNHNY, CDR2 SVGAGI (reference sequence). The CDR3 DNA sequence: TGTGCCAGCAGCCAAGGACTAGCGTCCTACAATGAGCAGTTCTTC. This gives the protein CASSQGLASYNEQFF.

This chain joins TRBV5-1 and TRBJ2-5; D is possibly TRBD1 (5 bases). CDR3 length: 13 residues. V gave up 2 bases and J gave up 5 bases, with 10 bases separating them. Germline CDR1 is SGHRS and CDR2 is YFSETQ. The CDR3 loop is CASSFQGYETQYF. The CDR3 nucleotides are TGCGCCAGCAGCTTTCAGGGTTATGAGACCCAGTACTTC. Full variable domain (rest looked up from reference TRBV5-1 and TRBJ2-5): KAGVTQTPRYLIKTRGQQVTLSCSPISGHRSVSWYQQTPGQGLQFLFEYFSETQRNKGNFPGRFSGRQFSNSRSEMNVSTLELGDSALYLCASSFQGYETQYFGPGTRLLVL.

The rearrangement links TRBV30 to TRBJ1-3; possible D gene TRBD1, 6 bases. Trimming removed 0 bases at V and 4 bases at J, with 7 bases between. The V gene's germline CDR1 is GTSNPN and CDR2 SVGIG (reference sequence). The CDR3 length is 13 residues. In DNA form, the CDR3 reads TGTGCCTGGAGTGTAGGGACAGGAAACACCATATATTTT. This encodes CAWSVGTGNTIYF.

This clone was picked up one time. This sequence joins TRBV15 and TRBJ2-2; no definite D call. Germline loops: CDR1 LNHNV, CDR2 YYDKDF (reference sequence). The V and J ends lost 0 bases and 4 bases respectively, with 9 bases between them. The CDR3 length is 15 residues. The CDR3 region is CATSRDGQPTGELFF. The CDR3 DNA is TGTGCCACCAGCAGAGATGGGCAGCCCACCGGGGAGCTGTTTTTT.

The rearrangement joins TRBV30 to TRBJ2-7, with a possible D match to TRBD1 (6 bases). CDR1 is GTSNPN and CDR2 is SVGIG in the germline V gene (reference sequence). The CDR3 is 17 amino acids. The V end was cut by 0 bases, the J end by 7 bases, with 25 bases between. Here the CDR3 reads CAWSVGWGSRGLGEQYF. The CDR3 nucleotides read TGTGCCTGGAGTGTGGGATGGGGCAGCAGGGGCCTTGGTGAGCAGTACTTC.

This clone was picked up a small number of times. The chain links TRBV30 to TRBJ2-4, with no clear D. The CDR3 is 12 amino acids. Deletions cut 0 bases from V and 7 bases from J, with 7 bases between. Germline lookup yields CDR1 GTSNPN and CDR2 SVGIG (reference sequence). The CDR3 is CAWSVTGNIQYF. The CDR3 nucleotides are TGTGCCTGGAGTGTAACCGGGAACATTCAGTACTTC.

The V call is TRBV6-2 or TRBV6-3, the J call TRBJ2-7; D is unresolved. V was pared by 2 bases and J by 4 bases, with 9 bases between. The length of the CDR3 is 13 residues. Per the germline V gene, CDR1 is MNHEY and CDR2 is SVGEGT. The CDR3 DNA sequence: TGTGCCAGCAGTTACGCGCGGCGGTACGAGCAGTACTTC. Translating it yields CASSYARRYEQYF.

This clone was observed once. The CDR3: CASSLGATEAFF. The DNA of the CDR3 is TGTGCCAGCAGCTTGGGAGCGACTGAAGCTTTCTTT. V and J are TRBV5-5 and TRBJ1-1; no clear D gene. Germline-derived CDR1 and CDR2 are SGHKS and YYEKEE (reference sequence). V shed 0 bases and J shed 5 bases, with 5 bases lying between them. CDR3 length equals 12 residues.

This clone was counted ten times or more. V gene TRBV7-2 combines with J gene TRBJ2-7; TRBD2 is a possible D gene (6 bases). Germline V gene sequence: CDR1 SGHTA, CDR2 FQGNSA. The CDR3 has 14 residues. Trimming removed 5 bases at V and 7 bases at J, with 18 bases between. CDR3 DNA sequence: TGTGCCAGCAGCCCGTCTAGCGATCCAAGGGAGCAGTACTTC. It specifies CASSPSSDPREQYF.

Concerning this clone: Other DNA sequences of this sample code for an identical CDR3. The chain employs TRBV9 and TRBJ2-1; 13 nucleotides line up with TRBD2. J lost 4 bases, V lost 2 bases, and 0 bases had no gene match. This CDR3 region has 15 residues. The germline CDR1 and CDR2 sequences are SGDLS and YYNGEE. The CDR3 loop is CASSVGLAGYNEQFF. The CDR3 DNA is TGTGCCAGCAGCGTGGGACTAGCGGGGTACAATGAGCAGTTCTTC.